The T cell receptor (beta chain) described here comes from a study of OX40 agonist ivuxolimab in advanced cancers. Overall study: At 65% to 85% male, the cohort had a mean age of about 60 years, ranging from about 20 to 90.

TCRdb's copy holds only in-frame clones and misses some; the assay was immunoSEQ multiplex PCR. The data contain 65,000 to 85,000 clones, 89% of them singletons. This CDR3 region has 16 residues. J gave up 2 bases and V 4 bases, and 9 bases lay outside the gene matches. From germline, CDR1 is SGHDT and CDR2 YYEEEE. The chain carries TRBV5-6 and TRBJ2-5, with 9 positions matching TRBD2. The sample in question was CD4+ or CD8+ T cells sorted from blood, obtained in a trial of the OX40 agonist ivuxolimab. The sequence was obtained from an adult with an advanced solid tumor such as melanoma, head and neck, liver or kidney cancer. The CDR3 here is CASSPGTSSLQETQYF. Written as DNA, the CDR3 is TGTGCCAGCAGCCCCGGGACTAGCTCCTTACAAGAGACCCAGTACTTC.